The sample holds many counts of the clone carrying this T cell receptor (beta chain). Antigen: not known. The data were obtained in a study of T cells in Graves' hyperthyroidism and ophthalmopathy. Study-wide results and caveats: A model built on 13 V-J features separated ophthalmopathy from stable hyperthyroidism. In validation, the model predicted ophthalmopathy. These predictions came a median approximately 5.9 months before onset.

CDR1 is MNHEY and CDR2 is SVGEGT in the germline V gene. The CDR3 contains 15 residues. The J segment lost 1 base and the V segment lost 5 bases, leaving 7 bases of the junction unmatched. Amplified TCR beta CDR3 regions came from RNA transcripts. A first-round RT-PCR of the TCR CDR3 used the HTBI primer set. TCRdb independently ran MiXCR on the multiplex PCR reads; one entry per CDR3 protein. Among 400,000 or so distinct CDR3 sequences listed, roughly 15% were seen once. On the basis of clinical symptoms, serum thyroxine and TRAb, thyroid ultrasound and orbital computed tomography, diagnoses were made.

Sequencing was carried out using blood. The V and J genes are TRBV6-2 or TRBV6-3 and TRBJ2-5; 7 bases are shared with TRBD1. The clonotype was recovered from a woman between 25 and 40 years old with Graves' ophthalmopathy. The CDR3 here is CASSRPGTVQETQYF. The CDR3 DNA reads as TGTGCCAGCAGTCGCCCCGGGACAGTCCAAGAGACCCAGTACTTC.